Below are 30 T cell receptor beta chains sequenced from a single sample in a study of blood T cell repertoires in COVID-19. The repertoire was sequenced with immunoSEQ multiplex PCR; TCRdb's copy has only in-frame clones and lacks some. In the table there are 150,000 to 180,000 clones, about 85% of which are singletons. Specimen: peripheral blood. The source is a woman between 65 and 79 years old with acute or convalescent COVID-19.

The chain carries TRBV4-1 and TRBJ2-1; the match to TRBD2 covers 7 bases. This CDR3 region has 14 residues. Germline values: CDR1 MGHRA, CDR2 YSYEKL. Unmatched junction bases numbered 10, after V lost 4 bases and J lost 10 bases. The CDR3 DNA sequence: TGCGCCAGCAGCCCCCTGACTGGGAGGGGCGAGCAGTTCTTC. Residues: CASSPLTGRGEQFF.

The chain couples TRBV18 to TRBJ1-2; 9 nucleotides line up with TRBD1. The CDR3 runs 16 residues. Germline loops: CDR1 KGHSH, CDR2 LQKENI. V lost 2 bases, J lost 4 bases, and 8 bases stayed unmatched. The CDR3 nucleotides are TGTGCCAGCTCACCAAGAGAGGGACAGGGTGGCTATGGCTACACCTTC. It codes for CASSPREGQGGYGYTF.

The rearrangement joins TRBV4-2 to TRBJ2-5; possible D gene TRBD2, 5 bases. The V gene's germline CDR1 is LGHNA and CDR2 YNFKEQ. The CDR3 is 15 residues long. V was clipped by 1 base and J by 2 bases, with 11 bases between them. The chain's CDR3 is CASSQASLGQETQYF. The DNA for the CDR3 is TGTGCCAGCAGCCAAGCCTCACTAGGGCAAGAGACCCAGTACTTC.

V usage is TRBV2 and J usage is TRBJ1-2; no reliable D call. The CDR3 totals 12 residues. The germline gives CDR1 SNHLY, CDR2 FYNNEI. The ends were cut back, 7 bases at V and 0 bases at J, with 6 bases in the middle. This chain's CDR3 is CASTVANYGYTF. DNA of the CDR3: TGTGCCAGCACGGTGGCTAACTATGGCTACACCTTC.

This sequence joins TRBV5-8 and TRBJ1-2; D is unclear. The V and J ends lost 1 base and 8 bases respectively, with 12 bases between them. The germline V gene encodes CDR1 SGHTS and CDR2 YDEGEE. This CDR3 region has 13 residues. Written as DNA, the CDR3 is TGTGCCAGCAGCTTGAGCAGGCTGCAGGGCTACACCTTC. Translation gives CASSLSRLQGYTF.

The chain combines TRBV28 with TRBJ2-3, with a weak D call TRBD2 (5 bases). Trimming took off 7 bases at V and 7 bases at J, with 9 bases between the two ends. CDR1 MDHEN and CDR2 SYDVKM come from the germline V gene. There are 11 residues in the CDR3. The CDR3 DNA follows: TGTGCCAGCAACTCGGGATATACGCAGTATTTT. This codes for CASNSGYTQYF.

The J gene is TRBJ2-7, the V gene TRBV9; D is perhaps TRBD2 (6 bases). Germline V gene sequence: CDR1 SGDLS, CDR2 YYNGEE. Trimming removed 3 bases at V and 1 base at J, with 17 bases between. This CDR3 has 16 residues. CDR3 coding DNA: TGTGCCAGCAGCGCGGGGGTGGCTGCTTTATCCTACGAGCAGTACTTC. Translation gives CASSAGVAALSYEQYF.

This sequence joins TRBV4-2 and TRBJ1-3, with D perhaps matching TRBD1 (6 bases). Trimming stripped 4 bases from V and 4 bases from J, with 11 bases between. In germline, CDR1 is LGHNA, CDR2 YNFKEQ. The CDR3 spans 14 residues. In DNA form, the CDR3 reads TGTGCCAGCAGCCCCGGGGGGCCAGGAAACACCATATATTTT. It encodes CASSPGGPGNTIYF.

The chain has TRBV6-6 and TRBJ1-5, with 7 bases matching TRBD1. The J segment lost 6 bases and the V segment lost 8 bases, leaving 13 bases of the junction unmatched. This CDR3 is 15 amino acids long. The germline V gene has CDR1 MNHNY and CDR2 SVGAGI (reference sequence). The CDR3 loop reads CASRSTGELGQPQHF. The DNA for the CDR3 is TGTGCCAGCCGGTCCACAGGGGAGTTGGGTCAGCCCCAGCATTTT.

This chain joins TRBV15 and TRBJ1-6, with D possibly matching TRBD1 (6 bases). Trimming took 2 bases from V and 9 from J, leaving 17 bases between them. The length of the CDR3 is 16 residues. Germline CDR1 LNHNV, CDR2 YYDKDF (reference sequence). The CDR3 spells CATSRRGWDTVSPLHF. In DNA form, the CDR3 reads TGTGCCACCAGCAGACGAGGGTGGGACACGGTTTCACCCCTCCACTTT.

The CDR3 protein is CASSFGTGHTEAFF. DNA of the CDR3: TGTGCCAGCAGCTTTGGGACAGGGCACACTGAAGCTTTCTTT. The chain has TRBV7-2 and TRBJ1-1; 9 bases are a match to TRBD1. This CDR3 region has 14 residues. The germline V gene encodes CDR1 SGHTA and CDR2 FQGNSA. V lost 3 bases, J lost 3 bases, and 2 bases stayed unmatched.

V gene TRBV7-9 combines with J gene TRBJ2-5; a possible D gene is TRBD1 (6 bases). Deletions cut 1 base from V and 3 bases from J, with 12 bases between. The CDR3 has 15 amino acids. Germline CDR1 is SEHNR and CDR2 is FQNEAQ (reference sequence). The CDR3 is CASSLGGQGKETQYF. Here the CDR3 DNA reads TGTGCCAGCAGCTTAGGAGGTCAGGGGAAAGAGACCCAGTACTTC.

About this clone itself: The junction departs from germline at one end; a sequencing error may be responsible. The chain combines TRBV6-5 with TRBJ1-2; TRBD1 might be the D (5 bases). Germline V gene data show CDR1 as MNHEY and CDR2 as SVGAGI. The CDR3 has 14 amino acids. CDR3 protein: CTSSISGFNYGYTF. The CDR3 bases are TGTACCAGCAGCATTTCAGGGTTCAACTATGGCTACACCTTC.

The chain is built from TRBV5-1 and TRBJ2-2, with D possibly being TRBD1 (6 bases). The CDR3 extends over 15 amino acids. The germline gives CDR1 SGHRS, CDR2 YFSETQ. The germline V and J ends were trimmed by 5 bases and 0 bases, with 11 bases remaining between them. The DNA for the CDR3 is TGCGCCAGCAGGTGGGGACAAGCGAACACCGGGGAGCTGTTTTTT. This translates into CASRWGQANTGELFF.

The CDR3: CASSLTGGNEQFF. CDR3 nucleotide sequence: TGTGCCAGCAGTTTGACAGGGGGCAATGAGCAGTTCTTC. The chain employs TRBV28 and TRBJ2-1, with 9 bases lining up with TRBD1. V trimming: 3 bases; J trimming: 6 bases; junction bases outside the gene matches: 0. The CDR3 totals 13 residues. Germline loops: CDR1 MDHEN, CDR2 SYDVKM.

This clone was seen a single time. The chain employs TRBV19 and TRBJ2-5; 10 bases line up with TRBD2. V trimming: 3 bases; J trimming: 4 bases; junction bases outside the gene matches: 5. Looked up from germline, CDR1 is LNHDA and CDR2 is SQIVND (reference sequence). The CDR3 is made up of 15 amino acids. CDR3 loop: CASSMPSGGRETQYF. DNA for the CDR3: TGTGCCAGTAGTATGCCTAGCGGGGGAAGAGAGACCCAGTACTTC.

The chain uses TRBV2 and TRBJ1-2, with 7 bases fitting TRBD1. This CDR3 is 14 amino acids long. Germline CDR1 is SNHLY and CDR2 is FYNNEI. V was pared by 3 bases and J by 4 bases, with 5 bases of the junction left unmatched. CDR3 region: CASSEEGQSYGYTF. For the CDR3, the DNA is TGTGCCAGCAGTGAGGAGGGACAGAGCTATGGCTACACCTTC.

The CDR3 DNA sequence: TGTGCCAGCAGCAGGACTAGCGGGGGTGCAGATACGCAGTATTTT. This sequence encodes CASSRTSGGADTQYF. V is TRBV7-3 and J is TRBJ2-3, with TRBD2 matching over 13 bases. V dropped 5 bases and J dropped 4; count of bases not matched to a gene: 3. The CDR3 totals 15 residues. Germline assignment: CDR1 SGHTA and CDR2 FQGTGA.

The chain joins TRBV7-3 to TRBJ2-7; 8 nucleotides line up with TRBD1. V was pared by 6 bases and J by 1 base, with 8 bases of the junction left unmatched. Per the germline V gene, CDR1 is SGHTA and CDR2 is FQGTGA. The CDR3 is 15 amino acids. CDR3 amino acids: CASSSPGQASYEQYF. The CDR3 region has the DNA TGTGCCAGCAGTTCTCCGGGACAGGCTTCCTACGAGCAGTACTTC.

The J gene is TRBJ1-2, the V gene TRBV7-9; TRBD1 agrees at 8 bases. V shed 1 base, J shed 1 base, and the junction held 5 bases outside the gene matches. CDR1 and CDR2 from the germline V gene are SEHNR and FQNEAQ (reference sequence). The CDR3 has 16 amino acids. The CDR3 is CASSLGTGHLNYGYTF. CDR3 coding DNA: TGTGCCAGCAGCTTAGGGACAGGGCACCTTAACTATGGCTACACCTTC.

V is TRBV11-2 and J is TRBJ2-2; tentatively, D is TRBD1 (6 bases). This CDR3 has 14 amino acids. Germline CDR1 and CDR2: SGHAT and FQNNGV. Deletions cut 5 bases from V and 1 base from J, with 8 bases between. CDR3 protein: CASSPGVNTGELFF. In DNA form, the CDR3 reads TGTGCCAGCAGCCCAGGGGTGAACACCGGGGAGCTGTTTTTT.

This clone occurred a few times. This sequence joins TRBV5-6 and TRBJ2-1; D ambiguous. This CDR3 has 11 residues. Germline V gene sequence: CDR1 SGHDT, CDR2 YYEEEE. V was trimmed by 0 bases and J by 10 bases, leaving 5 bases between them. Written as DNA, the CDR3 is TGTGCCAGCAGCTTGGTACGGGAGCAGTTCTTC. This encodes CASSLVREQFF. Full variable domain (missing parts from reference TRBV5-6 and TRBJ2-1): DAGVTQSPTHLIKTRGQQVTLRCSPKSGHDTVSWYQQALGQGPQFIFQYYEEEERQRGNFPDRFSGHQFPNYSSELNVNALLLGDSALYLCASSLVREQFFGPGTRLTVL.

V and J are TRBV19 and TRBJ1-1; D is unclear. The V end was cut by 5 bases, the J end by 4 bases, with 11 bases between. CDR1 is LNHDA, CDR2 SQIVND, per germline (reference sequence). This CDR3 spans 13 amino acids. Here the CDR3 reads CASSQAAATEAFF. DNA for the CDR3: TGTGCCAGTAGTCAGGCAGCCGCCACTGAAGCTTTCTTT. Combining the CDR3 with reference TRBV19 and TRBJ1-1 gives the whole variable domain DGGITQSPKYLFRKEGQNVTLSCEQNLNHDAMYWYRQDPGQGLRLIYYSQIVNDFQKGDIAEGYSVSREKKESFPLTVTSAQKNPTAFYLCASSQAAATEAFFGQGTRLTVV.

The V and J genes are TRBV6-5 and TRBJ1-6; D gene uncertain. The CDR3 totals 14 residues. Trimming took off 6 bases at V and 7 bases at J, with 13 bases between the two ends. Germline CDR1 reads MNHEY; CDR2 reads SVGAGI. The DNA for the CDR3 is TGTGCCAGCAGCGCTGGGCCGGGGAATTCACCCCTCCACTTT. Its protein is CASSAGPGNSPLHF.

The chain couples TRBV6-2 or TRBV6-3 to TRBJ2-5, with 14 nucleotides matching TRBD2. The V and J ends lost 5 bases and 5 bases, in that order; junction bases with no gene match: 13. CDR1 and CDR2 (germline): MNHEY, SVGEGT. CDR3 length: 18 residues. The CDR3 region is CASSKARTSGGFRETQYF. CDR3 DNA: TGTGCCAGCAGTAAGGCCAGGACTAGCGGGGGGTTCCGCGAGACCCAGTACTTC.

This clone showed up just once. The chain couples TRBV27 to TRBJ2-5; TRBD1 might be the D (5 bases). The germline V gene encodes CDR1 MNHEY and CDR2 SMNVEV (reference sequence). There are 14 residues in the CDR3. Trimming shortened V by 4 bases and J by 2 bases, and 11 bases separated the two germline ends. CDR3 DNA: TGTGCCAGCAGTTGGGCAGGGCCACAAGAGACCCAGTACTTC. Translation gives CASSWAGPQETQYF.

The chain uses TRBV7-2 and TRBJ2-5; maybe TRBD2 (6 bases). CDR3 length: 17 residues. Germline assignment: CDR1 SGHTA and CDR2 FQGNSA. Trimming left V 1 base short and J 2 bases short, with 17 bases between. CDR3 sequence: CASSLGGLAGRQETQYF. CDR3 bases: TGTGCCAGCAGCTTAGGGGGACTGGCGGGGAGACAAGAGACCCAGTACTTC.

The chain is built from TRBV5-8 and TRBJ1-6, with D perhaps matching TRBD1 (5 bases). The V end was cut by 7 bases, the J end by 13 bases, with 15 bases between. The CDR3 has 12 residues. Germline V gives CDR1 SGHTS, CDR2 YDEGEE. The CDR3 DNA reads as TGTGCCAGCGACCAGGGAAATCTTCCCCTCCACTTT. Amino acid sequence: CASDQGNLPLHF.

The V and J genes are TRBV4-1 and TRBJ1-2, with 8 positions matching TRBD1. Trimming removed 4 bases from V and 8 bases from J; junction bases left unmatched: 15. The germline CDR1 and CDR2 sequences are MGHRA and YSYEKL. The CDR3 loop spans 16 amino acids. CDR3 in DNA: TGCGCCAGCAGCCTGGGAGGACAGGGCGCTCTGGGGGGCTACACCTTC. This codes for CASSLGGQGALGGYTF.

This clone has only a few counts. The chain recombines TRBV4-2 with TRBJ1-1, with 10 bases identical to TRBD1. This CDR3 has 15 residues. Germline loops: CDR1 LGHNA, CDR2 YNFKEQ. The junction had 4 bases not matched to a gene; V was cut back by 0 bases and J by 6 bases. CDR3 nucleotides: TGTGCCAGCAGCCAAGATGCGACAGGGGGCCCTGAAGCTTTCTTT. Residues: CASSQDATGGPEAFF.